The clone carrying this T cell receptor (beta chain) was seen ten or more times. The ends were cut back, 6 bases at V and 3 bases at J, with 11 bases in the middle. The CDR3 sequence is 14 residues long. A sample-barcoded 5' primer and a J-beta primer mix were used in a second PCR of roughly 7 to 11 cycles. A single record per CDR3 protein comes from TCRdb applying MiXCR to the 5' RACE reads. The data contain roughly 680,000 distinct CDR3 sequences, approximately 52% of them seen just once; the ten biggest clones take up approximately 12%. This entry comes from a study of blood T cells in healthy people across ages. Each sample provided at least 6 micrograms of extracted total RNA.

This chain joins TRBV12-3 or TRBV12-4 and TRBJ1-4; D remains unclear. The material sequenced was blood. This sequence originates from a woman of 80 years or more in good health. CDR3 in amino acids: CASRNSGANEKLFF. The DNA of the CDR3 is TGTGCCAGCAGGAACAGTGGAGCTAATGAAAAACTGTTTTTT.